The clone carrying this T cell receptor (beta chain) has a count of ten or more. Its antigen remains unidentified. TCRdb analysed the 5' RACE reads with MiXCR anew, one entry per CDR3 protein. This sample has about 12,000 distinct CDR3 sequences; roughly 5.2% occur once, and the top ten carry around 39%. This sample stems from a study of spatial heterogeneity in lung cancer. Study findings and constraints: In tumors, expanded intratumoral alpha and beta TCR counts tracked mutation counts.

This CDR3 region has 16 residues. The V end lost 1 base, the J end lost 6 bases, and 15 bases lay between the germline ends. Germline V lookup: CDR1 LNHNV, CDR2 YYDKDF (reference sequence). The sample's time point: sample taken at primary tumor resection. Unsorted tumor, nontumor lung tissue or cryopreserved PBMC supplied the whole RNA. The specimen was lung tumor tissue, collected at surgery. The rearrangement links TRBV15 to TRBJ2-2, with D perhaps TRBD1 or TRBD2 (5 bases each). This TCR was sampled from a male donor with early-stage non-small cell lung cancer. CDR3 in DNA: TGTGCCACCAGCAGAGCTAACAGGCTGGGGGCCGGGGAGCTGTTTTTT. It codes for CATSRANRLGAGELFF.